This TCR beta chain originates from a study of control samples from healthy donors and cancer patients. Some clones are missing from TCRdb's copy, which holds only in-frame ones; the method was immunoSEQ multiplex PCR. Here the sample spans under 130,000 clones, 83% being singletons. The sequence was collected from a woman between 50 and 59 years old in good health. Sequenced sample: blood.

CDR3: CASSAPGSTEAFF. In nucleotides, the CDR3 is TGTGCCAGCAGCGCCCCGGGAAGCACTGAAGCTTTCTTT. The chain uses TRBV9 and TRBJ1-1; D uncertain. Per the germline V gene, CDR1 is SGDLS and CDR2 is YYNGEE. Deletions cut 3 bases from V and 4 bases from J, with 10 bases between. This CDR3 spans 13 amino acids.